The rows below give T cell receptor beta chains drawn from one sample of a study of blood T cell repertoires in COVID-19. The table came from immunoSEQ multiplex PCR; TCRdb's copy has only in-frame clones and leaves some out. In the table there are nearly 40,000 clones, roughly 78% of which are singletons. Sequences were obtained from peripheral blood. The receptors originated from a man aged 80 or over with active or convalescent COVID-19. Both conserved end residues are part of each CDR3. The D gene is left open where the match is weak. Some rows mark clone size as missing; the rest say once, few, many or name a class of expanded clone.

D: TRBD2; size: -; V: TRBV28; J: TRBJ2-1; CDR3: CASSSSSGLTYNEQFF; DNA: TGTGCCAGCAGTTCCTCTAGCGGGCTAACCTACAATGAGCAGTTCTTC
D: TRBD2; size: -; V: TRBV7-9; J: TRBJ2-1; CDR3: CASSLVGLASSYNEQFF; DNA: TGTGCCAGCAGCCTCGTCGGACTAGCGAGCTCCTACAATGAGCAGTTCTTC
D: -; size: -; V: TRBV3-1/TRBV3-2; J: TRBJ1-2; CDR3: CASSQEGGYTF; DNA: TGTGCCAGCAGCCAGGAGGGGGGCTACACCTTC
D: TRBD1; size: once; V: TRBV9; J: TRBJ2-7; CDR3: CASSESGAPGGEQYF; DNA: TGTGCCAGCAGCGAAAGTGGGGCTCCAGGGGGCGAGCAGTACTTC
D: TRBD1; size: -; V: TRBV6-2/TRBV6-3; J: TRBJ1-4; CDR3: CASSSGTGGEGEKLFF; DNA: TGTGCCAGCAGTTCCGGAACAGGGGGCGAAGGAGAAAAACTGTTTTTT
D: -; size: few; V: TRBV11-2; J: TRBJ2-2; CDR3: CASSNRVPGELFF; DNA: TGTGCCAGCAGTAACAGGGTCCCCGGGGAGCTGTTTTTT
D: TRBD1; size: once; V: TRBV19; J: TRBJ1-2; CDR3: CASSREGQNYGYTF; DNA: TGTGCCAGTAGTAGAGAGGGACAGAACTATGGCTACACCTTC
D: TRBD2; size: -; V: TRBV5-1; J: TRBJ2-1; CDR3: CASSLTGLAGVDEQFF; DNA: TGCGCCAGCAGCTTAACGGGACTAGCGGGGGTTGATGAGCAGTTCTTC
D: TRBD1; size: -; V: TRBV5-1; J: TRBJ2-3; CDR3: CASSSQGDTDTQYF; DNA: TGCGCCAGCAGCTCTCAGGGGGACACAGATACGCAGTATTTT
D: -; size: -; V: TRBV7-9; J: TRBJ1-1; CDR3: CASSPGHHQNTEAFF; DNA: TGTGCCAGCAGCCCGGGACACCATCAGAACACTGAAGCTTTCTTT
D: TRBD2; size: -; V: TRBV7-7; J: TRBJ2-3; CDR3: CASSPGGGEAAQYF; DNA: TGTGCTAGCAGCCCGGGGGGGGGAGAGGCGGCGCAGTATTTT
D: -; size: once; V: TRBV25-1; J: TRBJ1-4; CDR3: CASSEARRGEKLFF; DNA: TGTGCCAGCAGTGAGGCCAGGAGAGGGGAAAAACTGTTTTTT
D: -; size: -; V: TRBV6-2/TRBV6-3; J: TRBJ1-2; CDR3: CASSYQGNYGYTF; DNA: TGTGCCAGCAGTTACCAGGGAAACTATGGCTACACCTTC
D: TRBD1; size: -; V: TRBV11-1; J: TRBJ2-3; CDR3: CASSLDRQGGSDTQYF; DNA: TGTGCCAGCAGCTTAGATCGACAGGGTGGATCAGATACGCAGTATTTT
D: -; size: -; V: TRBV6-6; J: TRBJ2-5; CDR3: CASSFAGRETQYF; DNA: TGTGCCAGCAGTTTCGCGGGACGAGAGACCCAGTACTTC
D: -; size: once; V: TRBV30; J: TRBJ1-3; CDR3: CAWSVESSGNTIYF; DNA: TGTGCCTGGAGTGTAGAGTCCTCTGGAAACACCATATATTTT
D: -; size: -; V: TRBV20-1; J: TRBJ2-7; CDR3: CSASLNYEQYF; DNA: TGCAGTGCTAGTCTAAACTACGAGCAGTACTTC
D: TRBD1; size: -; V: TRBV5-6; J: TRBJ2-1; CDR3: CASRLDRGSSYNEQFF; DNA: TGTGCCAGCAGACTTGACAGGGGCAGCTCCTACAATGAGCAGTTCTTC
D: TRBD1; size: -; V: TRBV2; J: TRBJ2-5; CDR3: CASRGDSQSETQYF; DNA: TGTGCCAGCAGAGGGGACAGCCAGTCGGAGACCCAGTACTTC
D: TRBD1; size: -; V: TRBV28; J: TRBJ1-2; CDR3: CASSLSTGGGYGYTF; DNA: TGTGCCAGCAGTTTATCGACAGGGGGCGGCTATGGCTACACCTTC
D: -; size: -; V: TRBV11-2; J: TRBJ2-2; CDR3: CASSRNPGTNTGELFF; DNA: TGTGCCAGCAGCCGGAATCCGGGGACAAACACCGGGGAGCTGTTTTTT
D: TRBD2; size: -; V: TRBV27; J: TRBJ2-5; CDR3: CASSPGTSGRIFSPETQYF; DNA: TGTGCCAGCAGTCCCGGGACTAGCGGGAGGATTTTTTCCCCAGAGACCCAGTACTTC
D: -; size: -; V: TRBV7-2; J: TRBJ1-5; CDR3: CASSLERGFQPQHF; DNA: TGTGCCAGCAGCTTAGAAAGGGGATTCCAGCCCCAGCATTTT
D: TRBD1; size: -; V: TRBV5-4; J: TRBJ2-3; CDR3: CASSPDRASQYF; DNA: TGTGCCAGCAGCCCGGACAGGGCGTCGCAGTATTTT
D: -; size: -; V: TRBV7-6; J: TRBJ2-7; CDR3: CASSLGTAYEQYF; DNA: TGTGCCAGCAGCTTAGGCACAGCCTACGAGCAGTACTTC
D: TRBD1; size: -; V: TRBV4-2; J: TRBJ2-1; CDR3: CASSQGQGAHNEQFF; DNA: TGTGCCAGCAGCCAAGGACAGGGGGCCCACAATGAGCAGTTCTTC
D: -; size: -; V: TRBV2; J: TRBJ2-1; CDR3: CASSPGVGEQFF; DNA: TGTGCCAGCAGTCCCGGGGTCGGTGAGCAGTTCTTC
D: -; size: -; V: TRBV6-1; J: TRBJ1-5; CDR3: CASSDHPQGGQPQHF; DNA: TGTGCCAGCAGTGATCACCCACAGGGAGGGCAGCCCCAGCATTTT
D: -; size: once; V: TRBV5-4; J: TRBJ1-4; CDR3: CASSPSTGVNEKLFF; DNA: TGTGCCAGCAGCCCCTCGACAGGTGTCAATGAAAAACTGTTTTTT
D: TRBD1; size: few; V: TRBV6-5; J: TRBJ1-1; CDR3: CASSYSEPRQGPAFF; DNA: TGTGCCAGCAGTTACTCGGAACCCAGACAGGGCCCAGCTTTCTTT
D: -; size: -; V: TRBV6-5; J: TRBJ2-2; CDR3: CASSYRQGGSGELFF; DNA: TGTGCCAGCAGTTATAGGCAGGGTGGATCCGGGGAGCTGTTTTTT
D: -; size: -; V: TRBV5-4; J: TRBJ1-6; CDR3: CASSLVGDSPLHF; DNA: TGTGCCAGCAGCTTGGTAGGGGATTCACCCCTCCACTTT
D: -; size: few; V: TRBV11-2; J: TRBJ1-2; CDR3: CASSSGDGIYGYTF; DNA: TGTGCCAGCAGCTCGGGGGACGGAATCTATGGCTACACCTTC
D: -; size: -; V: TRBV11-1; J: TRBJ1-3; CDR3: CASSPRTDSGNTIYF; DNA: TGTGCCAGCAGCCCCCGGACAGACTCTGGAAACACCATATATTTT
D: TRBD1; size: -; V: TRBV28; J: TRBJ2-7; CDR3: CASSFSKQGESYEQYF; DNA: TGTGCCAGCAGTTTTAGTAAACAGGGGGAGTCCTACGAGCAGTACTTC
D: TRBD1; size: -; V: TRBV2; J: TRBJ1-4; CDR3: CASSPDRGPEKLFF; DNA: TGTGCCAGCAGCCCGGACAGGGGGCCTGAAAAACTGTTTTTT
D: -; size: once; V: TRBV6-5; J: TRBJ1-4; CDR3: CASSRAGQEKLFF; DNA: TGTGCCAGCAGTCGGGCAGGGCAGGAAAAACTGTTTTTT
D: -; size: -; V: TRBV5-1; J: TRBJ2-7; CDR3: CASSGGTTSYEQYF; DNA: TGCGCCAGCAGCGGGGGGACGACCTCCTACGAGCAGTACTTC
D: -; size: once; V: TRBV3-1/TRBV3-2; J: TRBJ2-7; CDR3: CASSSRDWEQYF; DNA: TGTGCCAGCAGCTCCAGGGACTGGGAGCAGTACTTC
D: TRBD1; size: few; V: TRBV4-1; J: TRBJ2-7; CDR3: CASSQGSTGFAYEQYF; DNA: TGCGCCAGCAGCCAAGGGTCGACAGGGTTTGCCTACGAGCAGTACTTC
D: -; size: -; V: TRBV29-1; J: TRBJ2-7; CDR3: CSVSYRDYEQYF; DNA: TGCAGCGTTTCATACAGGGACTACGAGCAGTACTTC
D: TRBD2; size: -; V: TRBV9; J: TRBJ2-1; CDR3: CASSGERGGVLNEQFF; DNA: TGTGCCAGCAGCGGGGAGCGGGGGGGCGTCCTAAATGAGCAGTTCTTC
D: -; size: -; V: TRBV5-1; J: TRBJ2-3; CDR3: CASSGADSRPDTQYF; DNA: TGCGCCAGCAGCGGAGCGGACTCCCGCCCGGATACGCAGTATTTT
D: -; size: -; V: TRBV6-5; J: TRBJ1-2; CDR3: CASSYDFNYGYTF; DNA: TGTGCCAGCAGTTACGACTTTAACTATGGCTACACCTTC